This T cell receptor (beta chain) was obtained from a study of identical twins. This clonotype was detected ten times or more. The antigen is undetermined. Sequence at one end of the junction differs from germline and may be a read error. The V gene's germline CDR1 is MGHRA and CDR2 YSYEKL. The CDR3 loop spans 13 amino acids. Study-wide findings and caveats: Twins' surplus sharing was weaker for beta out-of-frame sequences. Analyses based on zero insertions could be partly confounded by invariant MAIT and iNKT cells. Fewer insertions marked abundant cord blood beta clonotypes; young adult naive trended weakly, memory not at all.

A universal primer site was incorporated via template switching, and the cDNA contained unique molecular identifiers. TCRdb ran MiXCR on the 5' RACE reads and lists one entry per CDR3 protein. The table records 1.5 million to 2 million distinct CDR3 sequences, roughly a third of them present only once. Sample: cord blood. The TCR was taken from a newborn girl in good health. This rearrangement joins TRBV4-1 to TRBJ1-2, with D hard to call. CDR3 protein: CASSQTGLYGYTF. The CDR3 DNA sequence: TGTGCCAGCTCCCAGACCGGACTCTATGGCTACACCTTC.